This TCR beta chain was observed in a study of CD8 T cells in Susac syndrome. Study results and caveats: The study recognized that its TCR sequencing and HLA analysis covered a relatively small number of individuals.

Trimming at V came to 3 bases and at J to 7 bases, leaving 8 bases not matched to a gene. The CDR3 runs 13 residues. Germline V gives CDR1 DFQATT, CDR2 SNEGSKA (reference sequence). Comments on this clonotype: Its antigen is undetermined.

With random hexamers, about 0.45 to 1 ug RNA was reverse transcribed. Multiplex PCR with immunoSEQ amplified the TCR beta CDR3 across 54 Vbeta and 13 Jbeta. TCRdb reprocessed the immunoSEQ multiplex PCR reads via MiXCR and lists one record per CDR3 protein. The table lists 110,000 or so distinct CDR3 sequences, 85% to 95% of them singletons. The TEMRA cells underwent FACS enrichment, while the CD8+ and CD4+ T cells underwent negative isolation. The chain has TRBV20-1 and TRBJ2-7, with 8 bases lining up with TRBD1. This TCR was sampled from a human donor with multiple sclerosis. Source material: CD4+ T cells from PBMCs. DNA for the CDR3: TGCAGTGCTAGCCAGGGGGCCCTGTCTGAGCAGTACTTC. Translated, it gives CSASQGALSEQYF.